These 5 T cell receptor beta chains share one sample of origin, sequenced in a study of shared clonotypes between healthy human individuals. Sequencing used immunoSEQ multiplex PCR; TCRdb keeps in-frame clones, though not all of them. In the table there are 2 million to 2.5 million clones, 80% to 95% of which are singletons. Sequencing input: naive CD4+ T cells from PBMCs. Subset indicated: CD45RA+ positively selected. The receptors derive from a man younger than 30 in good health. Some clones in this sample may be carry-over from other donors' samples.

The rearrangement links TRBV11-2 to TRBJ1-5; TRBD1 might be the D (6 bases). The V end was cut by 3 bases, the J end by 7 bases, with 16 bases between. The CDR3 covers 15 residues. Looked up from germline, CDR1 is SGHAT and CDR2 is FQNNGV. The CDR3 DNA sequence: TGTGCCAGCAGCTTCTCTAGGGGGGGACCCCAGCCCCAGCATTTT. Protein: CASSFSRGGPQPQHF.

The chain is built from TRBV5-6 and TRBJ2-7; no definite D call. Per germline, CDR1 SGHDT and CDR2 YYEEEE. Trimming shortened V by 0 bases and J by 5 bases, and 12 bases separated the two germline ends. CDR3 length: 14 residues. The CDR3 DNA is TGTGCCAGCAGCTTGGTAGGGCGCCGGGACGAGCAGTACTTC. It specifies CASSLVGRRDEQYF.

The V call is TRBV20-1, the J call TRBJ1-2; no definite D call. This CDR3 has 11 residues. Between the trimmed V and J ends, which lost 4 bases and 4 bases, there was a span of 7 bases. In germline, CDR1 is DFQATT, CDR2 SNEGSKA (reference sequence). The CDR3 DNA reads TGCAGTGCTACTCCCGCCTATGGCTACACCTTC. This gives the protein CSATPAYGYTF.

This clone was found once. The CDR3 DNA follows: TGTGCCAGCAGCGAGGCCGGGGACCCCCAAGCCTACGAGCAGTACTTC. This codes for CASSEAGDPQAYEQYF. This chain links TRBV7-3 with TRBJ2-7, with D possibly called TRBD1 or TRBD2 (5 bases each). The CDR3 has 16 amino acids. Trimming took 5 bases from V and 2 from J, leaving 19 bases between them. The germline CDR1 and CDR2 sequences are SGHTA and FQGTGA. Drawing the rest from reference TRBV7-3 and TRBJ2-7, the complete variable domain is GAGVSQTPSNKVTEKGKYVELRCDPISGHTALYWYRQSLGQGPEFLIYFQGTGAADDSGLPNDRFFAVRPEGSVSTLKIQRTERGDSAVYLCASSEAGDPQAYEQYFGPGTRLTVT.

CDR3 in amino acids: CASSVAPSPRSGNTIYF. CDR3 DNA: TGTGCCAGCAGCGTAGCCCCCAGTCCCCGCTCTGGAAACACCATATATTTT. The chain combines TRBV9 with TRBJ1-3; D remains unclear. The CDR3 has 17 amino acids. The ends were cut back, 0 bases at V and 0 bases at J, with 13 bases in the middle. Germline V gives CDR1 SGDLS, CDR2 YYNGEE.